This entry lists 21 T cell receptor beta chains sequenced from one sample in a study of T cell responses to AZD1222 COVID-19 vaccine (dated by TCRdb to 2020 to 2022). The library was prepared using the immunoSEQ multiplex PCR assay. Imported from immuneACCESS, the table was reduced by TCRdb to in-frame sequences with V and J called. These copies leave out some clones; in studies compared against another copy, an unresolved V gene accounts for under half, and the cause of the remainder is not known. This sample comprises 100,000 to 150,000 clones, approximately 89% of them detected only once. The ten most abundant clones make up under 7% of the sample. The sample's time point label, in plain terms: baseline before first vaccination. The specimen comprised peripheral blood, sampled on day 0 of AZD1222 vaccination. These receptors were obtained from an adult in good health.

The DNA for the CDR3 is TGTGCCAGCAGTCCCCTAACCGGGGAGCTGTTTTTT. Protein product: CASSPLTGELFF. J is TRBJ2-2 and V is TRBV27; D is ambiguous. Germline V gene data show CDR1 as MNHEY and CDR2 as SMNVEV (reference sequence). The CDR3 runs 12 residues. V lost 5 bases to trimming and J lost 5 bases, with 6 bases between them.

V and J are TRBV2 and TRBJ2-7; TRBD1 matches at 8 bases. Losses at the gene ends were 10 bases for V and 2 bases for J; bases not matched to a gene: 10. Germline V lookup: CDR1 SNHLY, CDR2 FYNNEI. The CDR3 has 14 residues. The CDR3 protein is CATAGTGLPYEQYF. For the CDR3, the DNA is TGTGCCACCGCCGGGACAGGATTACCCTACGAGCAGTACTTC.

The chain uses TRBV21-1 and TRBJ1-5; the table names TRBD1, a call not compared with the DNA. TRBV21-1 is classified as a pseudogene. This CDR3 has 19 amino acids. This CDR3 is CASSKDASSSGQVAQPQHF. The DNA of the CDR3 is TGTGCCAGCAGCAAAGACGCCTCCTCCTCGGGACAGGTCGCCCAGCCCCAGCATTTT.

The J gene is TRBJ1-1, the V gene TRBV21-1; the D call in the table, TRBD1, was not verified against the DNA. TRBV21-1 is deemed a pseudogene. The CDR3 has 15 amino acids. The CDR3 region has the DNA TGTGCCAGCAGCAAAGGGTACACAGGGGAAGGTGAAGCTTTCTTT. Protein product: CASSKGYTGEGEAFF.

The CDR3 DNA follows: TGTGCCAGCAGCTTAGACCGGACTAATGAAAAACTGTTTTTT. Amino acid sequence: CASSLDRTNEKLFF. This chain links TRBV11-2 with TRBJ1-4; D call uncertain. V was shortened by 0 bases and J by 2 bases, with 4 bases between the two germline ends. Per germline, CDR1 SGHAT and CDR2 FQNNGV. The CDR3 spans 14 residues.

The J gene is TRBJ2-4, the V gene TRBV10-3; no definite D call. This CDR3 region has 11 residues. Trimming took 3 bases from V and 9 from J, leaving 6 bases between them. Germline CDR1 and CDR2: ENHRY and SYGVKD. DNA for the CDR3: TGTGCCATCAGTGACAGGAGCATTCAGTACTTC. Translated, it gives CAISDRSIQYF.

The chain is built from TRBV19 and TRBJ1-5; 8 nucleotides match TRBD1. This CDR3 is 14 amino acids long. Germline trimming cut 8 bases from V and 4 bases from J; bases unmatched to any gene: 7. Germline-derived CDR1 and CDR2 are LNHDA and SQIVND (reference sequence). In nucleotides, the CDR3 is TGTGCCAGTTCTCCCAGACAGGGGAATCAGCCCCAGCATTTT. It codes for CASSPRQGNQPQHF. The complete variable domain, with remaining parts taken from reference TRBV19 and TRBJ1-5, reads DGGITQSPKYLFRKEGQNVTLSCEQNLNHDAMYWYRQDPGQGLRLIYYSQIVNDFQKGDIAEGYSVSREKKESFPLTVTSAQKNPTAFYLCASSPRQGNQPQHFGDGTRLSIL.

Here the CDR3 reads CASSDQGTNTGELFF. The DNA for the CDR3 is TGTGCCAGCAGTGATCAGGGAACAAACACCGGGGAGCTGTTTTTT. This chain connects TRBV2 to TRBJ2-2; maybe TRBD1 (5 bases). Per germline, CDR1 SNHLY and CDR2 FYNNEI. This CDR3 contains 15 residues. V lost 3 bases and J 2 bases, leaving 10 bases between the germline ends.

The rearrangement uses TRBV28 and TRBJ2-1, with D uncertain. The CDR3 totals 15 residues. The V gene lost 3 bases and the J gene lost 2 bases, with 11 bases spanning the gap. Germline V gene sequence: CDR1 MDHEN, CDR2 SYDVKM. Written as DNA, the CDR3 is TGTGCCAGCAGTTTTGTAAGGGTACCCTACAATGAGCAGTTCTTC. Protein product: CASSFVRVPYNEQFF.

The chain has TRBV7-3 and TRBJ2-3; 9 bases map to TRBD2. J lost 2 bases, V lost 4 bases, and 10 bases had no gene match. The CDR3 is made up of 17 amino acids. CDR1 and CDR2 (germline): SGHTA, FQGTGA. CDR3 nucleotide sequence: TGTGCCAGCAGCTCCGTCGAGCGGGGGGCGCCCACAGATACGCAGTATTTT. Its translation: CASSSVERGAPTDTQYF.

The chain employs TRBV18 and TRBJ2-2; D gene uncertain. CDR3 size: 14 residues. Germline lookup yields CDR1 KGHSH and CDR2 LQKENI. V lost 0 bases and J lost 4, with 6 bases in between. The CDR3 loop is CASSPPTFTGELFF. The CDR3 DNA reads as TGTGCCAGCTCACCACCTACCTTCACCGGGGAGCTGTTTTTT. Drawing the rest from reference TRBV18 and TRBJ2-2, the complete variable domain is NAGVMQNPRHLVRRRGQEARLRCSPMKGHSHVYWYRQLPEEGLKFMVYLQKENIIDESGMPKERFSAEFPKEGPSILRIQQVVRGDSAAYFCASSPPTFTGELFFGEGSRLTVL.

The rearrangement joins TRBV20-1 to TRBJ2-7; possibly TRBD2 for D (5 bases). With 3 bases removed from V and 0 bases from J, the gap between germline ends came to 15 bases. The CDR3 loop spans 15 amino acids. Germline values: CDR1 DFQATT, CDR2 SNEGSKA (reference sequence). The CDR3 bases are TGCAGTGCTAGTAATTCACCCCGGGGCTCCTACGAGCAGTACTTC. As protein: CSASNSPRGSYEQYF.

V and J are TRBV30 and TRBJ1-3; a weak D match, TRBD1 (6 bases). V lost 8 bases to trimming and J lost 3 bases, with 14 bases between them. Germline-derived CDR1 and CDR2 are GTSNPN and SVGIG (reference sequence). This CDR3 comprises 13 residues. The CDR3 protein is CATEQGHGNTIYF. CDR3 DNA: TGTGCCACTGAACAGGGACATGGAAACACCATATATTTT.

The V and J genes are TRBV19 and TRBJ1-5; D gene uncertain. Germline V gives CDR1 LNHDA, CDR2 SQIVND (reference sequence). Trimming removed 6 bases from V and 4 bases from J, with 16 bases in between. The CDR3 runs to 15 residues. DNA for the CDR3: TGTGCCAGTAGCAACTCAAGACTGGGGAATCAGCCCCAGCATTTT. This sequence encodes CASSNSRLGNQPQHF.

The V gene is TRBV24-1, the J gene TRBJ2-3; TRBD1 matches 7 bases. Germline CDR1 KGHDR, CDR2 SFDVKD. V shed 2 bases, J shed 6 bases, and the junction held 13 bases outside the gene matches. This CDR3 spans 17 amino acids. CDR3 sequence: CATSDSTGIGGSDTQYF. The DNA for the CDR3 is TGTGCCACCAGTGATTCGACAGGGATTGGAGGCAGCGATACGCAGTATTTT.

V gene TRBV6-5 combines with J gene TRBJ1-1; 8 bases are a match to TRBD1. The germline V gene encodes CDR1 MNHEY and CDR2 SVGAGI. Germline trimming cut 1 base from V and 4 bases from J; bases unmatched to any gene: 8. There are 16 residues in the CDR3. CDR3 bases: TGTGCCAGCAGTTACTATCCAGGGGGCGGAAGCACTGAAGCTTTCTTT. It yields the protein CASSYYPGGGSTEAFF.

This clone was seen only once. V and J are TRBV27 and TRBJ2-2; tentatively, D is TRBD1 (5 bases). The CDR3 is made up of 14 amino acids. The germline V gene has CDR1 MNHEY and CDR2 SMNVEV (reference sequence). The V end was cut by 7 bases, the J end by 3 bases, with 12 bases between. The CDR3 region has the DNA TGTGCCAGCAACACAGGCGGCGACACCGGGGAGCTGTTTTTT. Its protein is CASNTGGDTGELFF.

This clone was detected once. The chain's CDR3 is CATSRASGRNEQFF. CDR3 DNA sequence: TGTGCCACCTCGAGGGCTAGCGGGAGAAATGAGCAGTTCTTC. The gene calls are TRBV2 and TRBJ2-1, with 10 bases lining up with TRBD2. The CDR3 runs to 14 residues. CDR1 is SNHLY and CDR2 is FYNNEI in the germline V gene. J was trimmed by 7 bases and V by 10 bases; bases with no gene match: 10.

The DNA of the CDR3 is TGTGCCAGCTCACCAGGACAGGGGCCCCACACTGAAGCTTTCTTT. It codes for CASSPGQGPHTEAFF. The chain employs TRBV18 and TRBJ1-1, with 9 bases aligning to TRBD1. The germline V gene has CDR1 KGHSH and CDR2 LQKENI. CDR3 length: 15 residues. Trimming took 2 bases from V and 3 from J; bases not matched to a gene: 4.

The J gene is TRBJ2-7, the V gene TRBV5-1, with 10 positions matching TRBD1. CDR1 is SGHRS, CDR2 YFSETQ, per germline. The ends lost 3 bases at V and 6 bases at J; junction bases unmatched: 9. The CDR3 has 15 amino acids. CDR3 nucleotides: TGCGCCAGCAGCTGGGGGACAGGGGAAGGCGCCGAGCAGTACTTC. Protein product: CASSWGTGEGAEQYF.

The rearrangement joins TRBV6-5 to TRBJ1-4; D might be TRBD1 (5 bases). Trimming cost V 6 bases and J 4 bases, with 12 bases left between them. CDR1 and CDR2 (germline): MNHEY, SVGAGI. The CDR3 runs 14 residues. The CDR3 reads CASSSGTINEKLFF. CDR3 nucleotides: TGTGCCAGCAGCTCCGGGACCATTAATGAAAAACTGTTTTTT.